Shown below are 13 T cell receptor beta chains from a single sample sequenced in a study of blood T cell repertoires in COVID-19. Some clones are missing from TCRdb's copy, which holds only in-frame ones; the method was immunoSEQ multiplex PCR. The sample shows a few hundred thousand clones, roughly 86% of them seen only once. Specimen: peripheral blood. Receptor source: a middle-aged man who had recovered from COVID-19.

J is TRBJ2-3 and V is TRBV19, with TRBD2 matching over 9 bases. The germline CDR1 and CDR2 sequences are LNHDA and SQIVND (reference sequence). V dropped 3 bases and J dropped 4; count of bases not matched to a gene: 8. The CDR3 is 16 amino acids. CDR3 amino acids: CASSIRAGGHADTQYF. The CDR3 nucleotides read TGTGCCAGTAGTATTCGAGCGGGGGGCCACGCAGATACGCAGTATTTT.

On this clone: The sample has other DNA sequences that encode this CDR3 too. The rearrangement joins TRBV11-2 to TRBJ2-5; tentatively, D is TRBD2 (5 bases). CDR3 length: 13 residues. Germline V gene sequence: CDR1 SGHAT, CDR2 FQNNGV. The germline V and J ends were trimmed by 6 bases and 0 bases, with 8 bases remaining between them. CDR3 in amino acids: CASSRGYQETQYF. The DNA for the CDR3 is TGTGCCAGCAGTCGCGGGTACCAAGAGACCCAGTACTTC.

The chain combines TRBV6-5 with TRBJ2-6; D gene uncertain. Germline V gives CDR1 MNHEY, CDR2 SVGAGI. There are 14 residues in the CDR3. Trimming shortened V by 4 bases and J by 1 base, and 5 bases separated the two germline ends. The DNA for the CDR3 is TGTGCCAGCAGTTCCACTTCTGGGGCCAACGTCCTGACTTTC. Its protein product is CASSSTSGANVLTF.

The chain carries TRBV5-6 and TRBJ2-5; D gene unclear. The CDR3 loop spans 14 amino acids. V lost 0 bases, J lost 0 bases, and 6 bases lay in between. Looked up from germline, CDR1 is SGHDT and CDR2 is YYEEEE. CDR3 nucleotides: TGTGCCAGCAGCTTGGACAGCTACCAAGAGACCCAGTACTTC. Translation gives CASSLDSYQETQYF.

The rearrangement joins TRBV7-7 to TRBJ2-7; 10 bases are shared with TRBD2. The CDR3 contains 15 residues. Per germline, CDR1 SSHAT and CDR2 FNYEAQ (reference sequence). Unmatched junction bases numbered 7, after V lost 5 bases and J lost 3 bases. CDR3 residues: CASSPGTSALYEQYF. The CDR3 DNA reads TGTGCCAGCAGCCCCGGGACTAGCGCACTCTACGAGCAGTACTTC.

V is TRBV6-5 and J is TRBJ2-1; TRBD2 matches at 13 bases. From germline, CDR1 is MNHEY and CDR2 SVGAGI. CDR3 size: 15 residues. J gave up 5 bases and V 6 bases, and 4 bases lay outside the gene matches. The CDR3 DNA reads TGTGCCAGCAGAACCGGGACTAGCGGGAACAATGAGCAGTTCTTC. Protein sequence: CASRTGTSGNNEQFF.

V usage is TRBV21-1 and J usage is TRBJ2-2; the D call in the table, TRBD1, was not verified against the DNA. TRBV21-1 is a pseudogene locus. The CDR3 is made up of 18 amino acids. The CDR3, as DNA: TGTGCCAGCAGCAGGGACAGGACGTGGCGGGAGAACACCGGGGAGCTGTTTTTT. It specifies CASSRDRTWRENTGELFF.

The CDR3 DNA follows: TGCGCCAGCAGGCGCTTAGCGGGAGCTCAACGGGGGACCGGGGAGCTGTTTTTT. Protein: CASRRLAGAQRGTGELFF. V usage is TRBV10-1 and J usage is TRBJ2-2; 9 nucleotides align to TRBD2. Trimming at V came to 6 bases and at J to 5 bases, leaving 16 bases not matched to a gene. CDR3 length equals 18 residues. Germline V gene lookup returns CDR1 WNHNN and CDR2 SYGVQD (reference sequence).

The chain combines TRBV5-1 with TRBJ2-3; tentative D call: TRBD1 (5 bases). Germline assignment: CDR1 SGHRS and CDR2 YFSETQ. V lost 5 bases to trimming and J lost 5 bases, with 6 bases between them. The CDR3 consists of 11 residues. The CDR3 reads CASRTVDTQYF. The CDR3 DNA follows: TGCGCCAGCAGGACAGTAGATACGCAGTATTTT.

The genes are TRBV6-5 and TRBJ1-1; the D is unclear. CDR3 length equals 16 residues. CDR1 MNHEY and CDR2 SVGAGI come from the germline V gene. Trimming shortened V by 0 bases and J by 0 bases, and 11 bases separated the two germline ends. The CDR3, as DNA: TGTGCCAGCAGTTACTCGCCGCCAGTAATGAACACTGAAGCTTTCTTT. This codes for CASSYSPPVMNTEAFF.

The chain uses TRBV18 and TRBJ2-5; 12 positions agree with TRBD2. The junction had 7 bases not matched to a gene; V was cut back by 1 base and J by 1 base. The CDR3 contains 18 residues. Germline CDR1 is KGHSH and CDR2 is LQKENI. The CDR3 is CASSPLPASGGVQETQYF. The CDR3 region has the DNA TGTGCCAGCTCACCACTCCCGGCTAGCGGGGGGGTCCAAGAGACCCAGTACTTC. The entire variable domain, with the rest obtained from reference TRBV18 and TRBJ2-5, is as follows: NAGVMQNPRHLVRRRGQEARLRCSPMKGHSHVYWYRQLPEEGLKFMVYLQKENIIDESGMPKERFSAEFPKEGPSILRIQQVVRGDSAAYFCASSPLPASGGVQETQYFGPGTRLLVL.

CDR3 residues: CASSRAVDNEQFF. The CDR3 DNA sequence: TGTGCCAGCAGCCGCGCTGTCGACAATGAGCAGTTCTTC. This rearrangement joins TRBV14 to TRBJ2-1; D remains unclear. V gave up 4 bases and J gave up 5 bases, with 9 bases separating them. This CDR3 comprises 13 residues. CDR1 SGHDN and CDR2 FVKESK come from the germline V gene.

This sequence joins TRBV7-9 and TRBJ1-4, with 7 bases lining up with TRBD1. The CDR3 consists of 17 residues. Germline CDR1 is SEHNR and CDR2 is FQNEAQ (reference sequence). After removal of 0 bases from V and 4 bases from J, the junction contained 8 bases not matched to a gene. CDR3 protein: CASSLADTGAINEKLFF. CDR3 sequence (DNA): TGTGCCAGCAGCTTAGCTGACACAGGGGCAATTAATGAAAAACTGTTTTTT.